This is a list of T cell receptor beta chains from one sample in a study of beta chain features in type 1 diabetes. Assay used: immunoSEQ multiplex PCR; TCRdb lists only in-frame clones, some missing. The sample comprises a few hundred thousand clones, approximately 30% of which are singletons, and 0.06% to 0.07% rests with the top ten. Material for sequencing was naive CD4+ T cells from blood. Receptors were obtained from a man between 18 and 35 years old in good health. CDR3s include the opening cysteine and the closing phenylalanine or tryptophan. The D gene is left open where the match is weak. Clone sizes are given selectively: once, few, many, or a class where the clone is expanded.

size: NA; D: NA; V: TRBV4-2; J: TRBJ2-2; CDR3: CASSQGESGAGELFF; DNA: TGTGCCAGCAGTCAAGGAGAGAGCGGAGCCGGGGAGCTGTTTTTT
size: once; D: TRBD2; V: TRBV15; J: TRBJ2-3; CDR3: CATSRGTGLAGVSAQYF; DNA: TGTGCCACCAGCAGGGGGACTGGACTAGCGGGAGTCTCAGCGCAGTATTTT
size: NA; D: TRBD1; V: TRBV25-1; J: TRBJ2-7; CDR3: CASSGGQGPSYEQYF; DNA: TGTGCCAGCAGTGGAGGACAGGGGCCTTCCTACGAGCAGTACTTC
size: NA; D: TRBD2; V: TRBV9; J: TRBJ2-7; CDR3: CASTRTSGTYEQYF; DNA: TGTGCCAGCACCCGGACTAGCGGGACCTACGAGCAGTACTTC
size: few; D: NA; V: TRBV7-2; J: TRBJ2-7; CDR3: CASSLVGPEQYF; DNA: TGTGCCAGCAGCTTAGTGGGCCCCGAGCAGTACTTC
size: NA; D: NA; V: TRBV29-1; J: TRBJ2-5; CDR3: CSVSGDQETQYF; DNA: TGCAGCGTGTCGGGGGACCAAGAGACCCAGTACTTC
size: NA; D: NA; V: TRBV5-1; J: TRBJ2-7; CDR3: CASSLDSLDPSHEQYF; DNA: TGCGCCAGCAGCTTGGACAGCCTAGATCCTAGCCACGAGCAGTACTTC
size: once; D: NA; V: TRBV2; J: TRBJ1-2; CDR3: CASVGRSYGYTF; DNA: TGTGCCAGCGTGGGCCGCTCCTATGGCTACACCTTC
size: few; D: NA; V: TRBV27; J: TRBJ2-1; CDR3: CASSLEWVSSYNEQFF; DNA: TGTGCCAGCAGTCTTGAGTGGGTAAGCTCCTACAATGAGCAGTTCTTC
size: few; D: NA; V: TRBV18; J: TRBJ2-7; CDR3: CASSPSEGSSYEQYF; DNA: TGTGCCAGCTCACCTTCAGAGGGGAGCTCCTACGAGCAGTACTTC
size: few; D: NA; V: TRBV6-5; J: TRBJ2-4; CDR3: CASSYVGAKNIQYF; DNA: TGTGCCAGCAGTTACGTTGGGGCCAAAAACATTCAGTACTTC
size: few; D: NA; V: TRBV19; J: TRBJ2-1; CDR3: CASSMASGEQFF; DNA: TGTGCCAGTAGTATGGCCAGCGGGGAGCAGTTCTTC
size: NA; D: NA; V: TRBV6-5; J: TRBJ2-7; CDR3: CASRKAYEQYF; DNA: TGTGCCAGCAGGAAAGCCTACGAGCAGTACTTC
size: NA; D: TRBD1; V: TRBV5-4; J: TRBJ2-4; CDR3: CASSLDQGVAKNIQYF; DNA: TGTGCCAGCAGCTTGGACCAGGGGGTAGCCAAAAACATTCAGTACTTC
size: few; D: NA; V: TRBV27; J: TRBJ2-7; CDR3: CASSHSEQYF; DNA: TGTGCCAGCAGTCACAGCGAGCAGTACTTC
size: NA; D: NA; V: TRBV4-3; J: TRBJ2-3; CDR3: CASSQDSGGTQYF; DNA: TGCGCCAGCAGCCAAGATTCAGGCGGTACGCAGTATTTT
size: few; D: TRBD2; V: TRBV29-1; J: TRBJ2-5; CDR3: CSVRLAGSEQYF; DNA: TGCAGCGTGAGACTAGCGGGGTCGGAGCAGTACTTC
size: few; D: NA; V: TRBV7-2; J: TRBJ2-7; CDR3: CASSLASSGRPYEQYF; DNA: TGTGCCAGCAGCTTAGCGTCCAGCGGGCGTCCCTACGAGCAGTACTTC
size: once; D: NA; V: TRBV7-2; J: TRBJ2-1; CDR3: CASSLGTRGPYNEQFF; DNA: TGTGCCAGCAGCTTGGGGACGAGGGGCCCCTACAATGAGCAGTTCTTC
size: NA; D: TRBD2; V: TRBV5-4; J: TRBJ2-7; CDR3: CASSSRASGKHEQYF; DNA: TGTGCCAGCAGCTCTCGGGCCAGCGGGAAGCACGAGCAGTACTTC
size: NA; D: TRBD1; V: TRBV30; J: TRBJ1-1; CDR3: CAWRRTGDTEAFF; DNA: TGTGCCTGGAGGAGGACAGGAGACACTGAAGCTTTCTTT
size: NA; D: TRBD2; V: TRBV7-2; J: TRBJ2-7; CDR3: CASSPEAGDYEQYF; DNA: TGTGCCAGCAGCCCCGAGGCGGGGGACTACGAGCAGTACTTC
size: NA; D: NA; V: TRBV28; J: TRBJ2-7; CDR3: CASSSSGNTRDGYYEQYF; DNA: TGTGCCAGCAGTTCCTCTGGAAATACGAGGGACGGCTACTACGAGCAGTACTTC
size: NA; D: NA; V: TRBV28; J: TRBJ1-5; CDR3: CASSFQGLQPQHF; DNA: TGTGCCAGCAGTTTTCAAGGGCTTCAGCCCCAGCATTTT
size: few; D: NA; V: TRBV4-1; J: TRBJ1-3; CDR3: CASSQDAGKTGNTIYF; DNA: TGCGCCAGCAGCCAAGATGCAGGGAAAACTGGAAACACCATATATTTT
size: NA; D: NA; V: TRBV30; J: TRBJ1-1; CDR3: CAWRKRDTEVFF; DNA: TGTGCCTGGAGGAAGAGGGACACTGAAGTTTTCTTT
size: NA; D: NA; V: TRBV30; J: TRBJ2-3; CDR3: CAWSVSLGTLTAADTQYF; DNA: TGTGCCTGGAGTGTATCCCTCGGGACCCTTACCGCGGCAGATACGCAGTATTTT
size: NA; D: NA; V: TRBV23-1; J: TRBJ2-5; CDR3: CASRSQGWETQYF; DNA: TGCGCCAGCAGAAGCCAGGGTTGGGAGACCCAGTACTTC
size: NA; D: TRBD1; V: TRBV29-1; J: TRBJ2-5; CDR3: CSVGTALYQETQYF; DNA: TGCAGCGTGGGGACAGCCCTGTACCAAGAGACCCAGTACTTC
size: NA; D: TRBD1; V: TRBV18; J: TRBJ1-1; CDR3: CASSIEQGAQDEAFF; DNA: TGTGCCAGCTCAATAGAACAGGGGGCGCAGGATGAAGCTTTCTTT
size: few; D: TRBD2; V: TRBV7-2; J: TRBJ2-3; CDR3: CASRTLWASGSSDTQYF; DNA: TGTGCCAGCAGGACTCTTTGGGCTAGCGGGAGTTCGGATACGCAGTATTTT
size: few; D: NA; V: TRBV27; J: TRBJ2-1; CDR3: CASSLSSYNEQFF; DNA: TGTGCCAGCAGTTTATCCTCCTACAATGAGCAGTTCTTC
size: NA; D: NA; V: TRBV11-2; J: TRBJ2-3; CDR3: CASSVIPDTQYF; DNA: TGTGCCAGCAGCGTTATCCCAGATACGCAGTATTTT
size: NA; D: NA; V: TRBV30; J: TRBJ2-6; CDR3: CAWSRRNSGANVLTF; DNA: TGTGCCTGGAGTAGACGGAACTCTGGGGCCAACGTCCTGACTTTC
size: once; D: TRBD1; V: TRBV4-2; J: TRBJ2-7; CDR3: CASSTTTGPLSYEQYF; DNA: TGTGCCAGCAGCACGACGACAGGGCCCCTCTCCTACGAGCAGTACTTC
size: NA; D: TRBD1; V: TRBV4-3; J: TRBJ1-2; CDR3: CASSQEPGTVYGYTF; DNA: TGCGCCAGCAGCCAAGAGCCGGGGACAGTCTATGGCTACACCTTC
size: NA; D: NA; V: TRBV29-1; J: TRBJ2-2; CDR3: CSASGLLNTGELFF; DNA: TGCAGCGCATCGGGACTCCTGAACACCGGGGAGCTGTTTTTT
size: few; D: TRBD1; V: TRBV14; J: TRBJ2-5; CDR3: CASSQWTGGETQYF; DNA: TGTGCCAGCAGCCAATGGACAGGGGGAGAGACCCAGTACTTC
size: few; D: TRBD1; V: TRBV27; J: TRBJ1-2; CDR3: CASSTFDRGHYGYTF; DNA: TGTGCCAGCAGTACCTTCGACAGGGGTCACTATGGCTACACCTTC
size: NA; D: NA; V: TRBV28; J: TRBJ2-1; CDR3: CASSHYNEQFF; DNA: TGTGCCAGCAGTCATTACAATGAGCAGTTCTTC
size: few; D: NA; V: TRBV9; J: TRBJ2-1; CDR3: CASSVTSRFTVQFF; DNA: TGTGCCAGCAGCGTAACGTCCCGGTTTACTGTGCAGTTCTTC
size: few; D: NA; V: TRBV4-1; J: TRBJ1-4; CDR3: CASSHRATTNEKLFF; DNA: TGCGCCAGCAGCCATCGGGCTACAACTAATGAAAAACTGTTTTTT
size: few; D: TRBD2; V: TRBV11-3; J: TRBJ2-3; CDR3: CASSSGLAGLDTQYF; DNA: TGTGCCAGCAGCTCTGGACTAGCGGGACTAGATACGCAGTATTTT
size: few; D: NA; V: TRBV6-5; J: TRBJ2-3; CDR3: CASSYNPGRADTQYF; DNA: TGTGCCAGCAGTTACAATCCGGGTCGGGCAGATACGCAGTATTTT
size: NA; D: NA; V: TRBV10-3; J: TRBJ2-7; CDR3: CAISGSVYEQYF; DNA: TGTGCCATCAGCGGATCGGTGTACGAGCAGTACTTC
size: few; D: TRBD1; V: TRBV10-3; J: TRBJ2-1; CDR3: CAISEARQGNNEQFF; DNA: TGTGCCATCAGTGAGGCGAGACAGGGAAACAATGAGCAGTTCTTC
size: few; D: TRBD2; V: TRBV27; J: TRBJ2-1; CDR3: CASSSTPGLAGYNEQFF; DNA: TGTGCCAGCAGTTCAACCCCCGGACTAGCGGGGTACAATGAGCAGTTCTTC